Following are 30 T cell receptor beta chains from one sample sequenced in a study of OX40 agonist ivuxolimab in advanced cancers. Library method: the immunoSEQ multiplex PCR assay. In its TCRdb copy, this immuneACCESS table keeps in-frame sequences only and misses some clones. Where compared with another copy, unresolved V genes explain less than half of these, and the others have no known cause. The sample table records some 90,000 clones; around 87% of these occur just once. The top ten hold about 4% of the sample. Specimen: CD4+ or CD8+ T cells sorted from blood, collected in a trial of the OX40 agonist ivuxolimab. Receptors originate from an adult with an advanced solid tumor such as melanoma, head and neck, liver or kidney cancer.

The CDR3 is CASSLRGLNTEAFF. CDR3 nucleotide sequence: TGTGCCAGCAGTTTAAGGGGGCTGAACACTGAAGCTTTCTTT. The V and J genes are TRBV27 and TRBJ1-1; TRBD1 agrees at 7 bases. The CDR3 spans 14 residues. Germline-derived CDR1 and CDR2 are MNHEY and SMNVEV (reference sequence). V was clipped by 2 bases and J by 0 bases; unmatched bases: 0.

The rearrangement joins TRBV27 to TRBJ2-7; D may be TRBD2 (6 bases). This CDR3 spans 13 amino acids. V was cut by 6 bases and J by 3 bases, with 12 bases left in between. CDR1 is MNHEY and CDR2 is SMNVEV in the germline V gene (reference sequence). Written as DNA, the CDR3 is TGTGCCAGCAGCTGGTCGGAGGGCTACGAGCAGTACGTC. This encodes CASSWSEGYEQYV.

CDR3 loop: CASSIAPTGLETQYF. CDR3 nucleotide sequence: TGTGCCAGTAGTATAGCCCCGACAGGGCTAGAGACCCAGTACTTC. V gene TRBV19 combines with J gene TRBJ2-5; 7 positions match TRBD1. With V trimmed by 1 base and J by 4 bases, 6 bases remained unmatched. The CDR3 length is 15 residues. Germline V gene sequence: CDR1 LNHDA, CDR2 SQIVND (reference sequence).

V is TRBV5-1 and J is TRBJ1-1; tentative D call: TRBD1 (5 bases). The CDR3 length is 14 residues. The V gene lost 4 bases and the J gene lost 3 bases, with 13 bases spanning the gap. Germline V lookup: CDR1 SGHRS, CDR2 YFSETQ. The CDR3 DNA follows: TGCGCCAGCAGCCTTGGTGGGGGTGACACTGAAGCTTTCTTT. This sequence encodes CASSLGGGDTEAFF. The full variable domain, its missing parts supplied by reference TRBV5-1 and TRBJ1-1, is KAGVTQTPRYLIKTRGQQVTLSCSPISGHRSVSWYQQTPGQGLQFLFEYFSETQRNKGNFPGRFSGRQFSNSRSEMNVSTLELGDSALYLCASSLGGGDTEAFFGQGTRLTVV.

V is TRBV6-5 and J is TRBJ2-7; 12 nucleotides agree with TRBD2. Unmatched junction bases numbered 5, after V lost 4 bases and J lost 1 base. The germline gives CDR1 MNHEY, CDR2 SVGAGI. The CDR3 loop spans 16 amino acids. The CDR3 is CASSSRGLAGSYEQYF. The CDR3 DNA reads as TGTGCCAGCAGTTCCCGCGGACTAGCGGGATCCTACGAGCAGTACTTC.

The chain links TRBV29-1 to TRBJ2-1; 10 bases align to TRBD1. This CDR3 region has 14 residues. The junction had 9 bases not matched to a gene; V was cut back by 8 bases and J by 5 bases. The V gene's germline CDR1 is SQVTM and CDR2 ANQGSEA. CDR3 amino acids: CSTRDRGFDNEQFF. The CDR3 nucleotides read TGCAGCACTCGGGACAGGGGCTTCGACAATGAGCAGTTCTTC.

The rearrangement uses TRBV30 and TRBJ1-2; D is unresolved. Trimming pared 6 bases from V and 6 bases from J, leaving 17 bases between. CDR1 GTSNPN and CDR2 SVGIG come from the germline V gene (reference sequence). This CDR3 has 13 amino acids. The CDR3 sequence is CACPRSRADGYTF. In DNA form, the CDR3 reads TGTGCCTGTCCAAGGTCAAGGGCTGATGGCTACACCTTC.

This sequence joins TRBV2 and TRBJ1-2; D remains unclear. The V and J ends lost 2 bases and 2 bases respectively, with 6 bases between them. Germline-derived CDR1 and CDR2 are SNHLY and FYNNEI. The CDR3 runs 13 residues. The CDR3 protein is CASSERSNYGYTF. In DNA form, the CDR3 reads TGTGCCAGCAGTGAACGGTCAAACTATGGCTACACCTTC.

The CDR3 coding sequence is TGTGCCAGCAGCTTAGTGCTGGGGGTGCGGCAGCCCCAGCATTTT. It codes for CASSLVLGVRQPQHF. The chain links TRBV11-2 to TRBJ1-5, with TRBD1 as a possible D gene (5 bases). CDR1 is SGHAT and CDR2 is FQNNGV in the germline V gene. The CDR3 covers 15 residues. Trimming removed 1 base from V and 7 bases from J, with 14 bases in between.

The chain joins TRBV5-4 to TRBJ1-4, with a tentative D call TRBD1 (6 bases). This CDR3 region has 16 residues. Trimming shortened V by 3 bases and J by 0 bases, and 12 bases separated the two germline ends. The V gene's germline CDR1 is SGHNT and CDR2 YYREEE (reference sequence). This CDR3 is CASSSRTATTNEKLFF. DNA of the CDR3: TGTGCCAGCAGCTCTAGGACAGCTACAACTAATGAAAAACTGTTTTTT.

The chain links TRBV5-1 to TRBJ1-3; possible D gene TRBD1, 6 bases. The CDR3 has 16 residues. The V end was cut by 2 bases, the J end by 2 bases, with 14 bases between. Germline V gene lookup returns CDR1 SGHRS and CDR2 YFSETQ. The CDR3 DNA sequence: TGCGCCAGCAGCTTATCTTGGCAGGGGACTGGAAACACCATATATTTT. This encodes CASSLSWQGTGNTIYF. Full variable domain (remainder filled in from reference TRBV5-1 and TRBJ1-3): KAGVTQTPRYLIKTRGQQVTLSCSPISGHRSVSWYQQTPGQGLQFLFEYFSETQRNKGNFPGRFSGRQFSNSRSEMNVSTLELGDSALYLCASSLSWQGTGNTIYFGEGSWLTVV.

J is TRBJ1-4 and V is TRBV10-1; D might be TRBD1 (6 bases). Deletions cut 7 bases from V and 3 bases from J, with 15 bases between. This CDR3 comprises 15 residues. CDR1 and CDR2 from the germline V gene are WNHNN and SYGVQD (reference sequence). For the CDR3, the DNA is TGCGCCAGCATCGAAGGGGGGGGCCCTAATGAAAAACTGTTTTTT. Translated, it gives CASIEGGGPNEKLFF.

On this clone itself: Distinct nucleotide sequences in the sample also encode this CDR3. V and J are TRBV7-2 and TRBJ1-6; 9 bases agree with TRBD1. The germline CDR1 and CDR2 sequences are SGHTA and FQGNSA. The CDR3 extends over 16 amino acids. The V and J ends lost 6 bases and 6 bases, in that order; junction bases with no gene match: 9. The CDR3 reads CASSLTSDRGNSPLHF. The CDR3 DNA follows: TGTGCCAGCAGTCTTACATCGGACAGGGGTAATTCACCCCTCCACTTT. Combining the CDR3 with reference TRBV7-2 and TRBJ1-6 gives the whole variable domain GAGVSQSPSNKVTEKGKDVELRCDPISGHTALYWYRQSLGQGLEFLIYFQGNSAPDKSGLPSDRFSAERTGGSVSTLTIQRTQQEDSAVYLCASSLTSDRGNSPLHFGNGTRLTVT.

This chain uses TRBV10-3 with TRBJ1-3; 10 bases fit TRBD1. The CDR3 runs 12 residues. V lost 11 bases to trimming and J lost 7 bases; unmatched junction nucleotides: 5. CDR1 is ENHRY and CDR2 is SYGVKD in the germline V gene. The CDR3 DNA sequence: TGTGCCGTGGGGACAGGGGTTAACACCATATATTTT. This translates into CAVGTGVNTIYF.

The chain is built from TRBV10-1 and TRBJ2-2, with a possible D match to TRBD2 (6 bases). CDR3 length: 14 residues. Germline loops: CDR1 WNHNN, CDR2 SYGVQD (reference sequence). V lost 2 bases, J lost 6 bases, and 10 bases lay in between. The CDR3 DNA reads TGCGCCAGCAGTGAGGTGGGGGGATCCGGGGAGCTGTTTTTT. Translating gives CASSEVGGSGELFF.

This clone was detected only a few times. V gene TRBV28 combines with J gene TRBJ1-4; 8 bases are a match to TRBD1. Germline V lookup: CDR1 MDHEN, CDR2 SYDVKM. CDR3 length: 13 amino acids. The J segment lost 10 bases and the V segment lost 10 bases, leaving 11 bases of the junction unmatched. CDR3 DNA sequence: TGTGCCACCCAAGGCGGACAGGGTTTAAAACTGTTTTTT. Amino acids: CATQGGQGLKLFF.

CDR3 DNA: TGTGCCAGCAGCGTCGGCCCCCAAGGGCCTGAAGCTTTCTTT. Amino acids: CASSVGPQGPEAFF. The chain links TRBV9 to TRBJ1-1; the D is unclear. V gave up 2 bases and J gave up 6 bases, with 14 bases separating them. The length of the CDR3 is 14 residues. Germline V gene data show CDR1 as SGDLS and CDR2 as YYNGEE.

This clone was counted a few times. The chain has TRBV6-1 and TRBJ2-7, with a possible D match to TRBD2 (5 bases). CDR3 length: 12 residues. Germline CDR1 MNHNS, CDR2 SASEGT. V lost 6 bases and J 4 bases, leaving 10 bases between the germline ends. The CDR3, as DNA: TGTGCCAGCAGCGAAACTAGTTACGAGCAGTACGTC. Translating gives CASSETSYEQYV.

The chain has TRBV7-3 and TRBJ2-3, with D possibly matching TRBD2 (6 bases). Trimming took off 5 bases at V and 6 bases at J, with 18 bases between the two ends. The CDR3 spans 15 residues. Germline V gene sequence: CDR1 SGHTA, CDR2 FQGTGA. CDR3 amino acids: CASSPDYGDADTQYF. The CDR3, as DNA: TGTGCCAGCAGCCCGGACTATGGTGACGCGGATACGCAGTATTTT.

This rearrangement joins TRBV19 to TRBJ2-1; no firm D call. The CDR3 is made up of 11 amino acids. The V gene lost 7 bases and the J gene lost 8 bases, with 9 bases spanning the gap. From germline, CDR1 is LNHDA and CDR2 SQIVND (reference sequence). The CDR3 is CASMKSDEQFF. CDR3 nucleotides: TGTGCCAGTATGAAGAGCGATGAGCAGTTCTTC.

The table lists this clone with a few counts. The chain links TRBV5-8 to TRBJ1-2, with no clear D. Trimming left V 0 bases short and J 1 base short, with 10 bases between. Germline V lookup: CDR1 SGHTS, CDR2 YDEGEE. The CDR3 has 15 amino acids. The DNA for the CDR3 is TGTGCCAGCAGCTTGGCGCTCCAGAATAACTATGGCTACACCTTC. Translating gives CASSLALQNNYGYTF.

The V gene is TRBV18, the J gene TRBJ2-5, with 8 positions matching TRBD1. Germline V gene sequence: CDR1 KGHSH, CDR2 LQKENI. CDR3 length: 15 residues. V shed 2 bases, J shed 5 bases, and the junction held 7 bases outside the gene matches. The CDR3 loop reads CASSPAAGGWETQYF. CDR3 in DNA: TGTGCCAGCTCACCAGCTGCAGGGGGCTGGGAGACCCAGTACTTC.

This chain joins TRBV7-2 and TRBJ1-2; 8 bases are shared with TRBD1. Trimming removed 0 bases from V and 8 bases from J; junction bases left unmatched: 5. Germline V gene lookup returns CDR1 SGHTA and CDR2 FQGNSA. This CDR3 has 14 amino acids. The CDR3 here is CASSLARTGFGYTF. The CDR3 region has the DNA TGTGCCAGCAGCTTAGCCCGGACAGGGTTCGGCTACACCTTC. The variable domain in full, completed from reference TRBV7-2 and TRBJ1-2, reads GAGVSQSPSNKVTEKGKDVELRCDPISGHTALYWYRQSLGQGLEFLIYFQGNSAPDKSGLPSDRFSAERTGGSVSTLTIQRTQQEDSAVYLCASSLARTGFGYTFGSGTRLTVV.

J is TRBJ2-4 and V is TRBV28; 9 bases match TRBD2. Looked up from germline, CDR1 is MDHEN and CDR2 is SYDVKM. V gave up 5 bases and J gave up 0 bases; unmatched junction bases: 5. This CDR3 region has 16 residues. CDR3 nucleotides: TGTGCCAGCAGTGCCAGCGGGAGGTCAGCCAAAAACATTCAGTACTTC. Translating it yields CASSASGRSAKNIQYF.

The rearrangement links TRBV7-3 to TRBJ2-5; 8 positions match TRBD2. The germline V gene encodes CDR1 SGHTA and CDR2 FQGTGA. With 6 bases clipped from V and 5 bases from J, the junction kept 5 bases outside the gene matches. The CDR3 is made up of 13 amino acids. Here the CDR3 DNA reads TGTGCCAGCAGTTTACGGGAGGGGGAGACCCAGTACTTC. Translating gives CASSLREGETQYF.

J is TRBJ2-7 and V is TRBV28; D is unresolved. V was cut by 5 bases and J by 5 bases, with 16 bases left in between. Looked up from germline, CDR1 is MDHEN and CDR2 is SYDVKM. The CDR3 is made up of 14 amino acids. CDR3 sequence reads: CASSRRRNLNEQYF. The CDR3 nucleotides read TGTGCCAGCAGTCGACGTAGGAACTTGAACGAGCAGTACTTC.

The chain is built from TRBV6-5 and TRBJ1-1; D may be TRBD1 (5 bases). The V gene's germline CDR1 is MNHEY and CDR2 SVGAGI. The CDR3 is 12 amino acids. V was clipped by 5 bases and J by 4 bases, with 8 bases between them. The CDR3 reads CASSRTTTEAFF. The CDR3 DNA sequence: TGTGCCAGCAGTCGGACAACCACTGAAGCTTTCTTT.

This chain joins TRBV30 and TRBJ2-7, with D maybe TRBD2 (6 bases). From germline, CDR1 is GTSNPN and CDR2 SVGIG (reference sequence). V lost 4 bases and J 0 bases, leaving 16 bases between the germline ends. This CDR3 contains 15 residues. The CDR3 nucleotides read TGTGCCTGGACTGGGGTTGCGGGGAGCTCCTACGAGCAGTACTTC. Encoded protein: CAWTGVAGSSYEQYF.

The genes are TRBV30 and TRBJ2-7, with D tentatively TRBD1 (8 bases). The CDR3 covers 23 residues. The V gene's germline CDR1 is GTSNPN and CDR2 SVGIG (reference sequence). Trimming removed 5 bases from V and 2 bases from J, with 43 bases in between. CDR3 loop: CAWSWTRDRFRGGASGQPYEQYF. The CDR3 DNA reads TGTGCCTGGTCCTGGACCCGGGACAGGTTTCGAGGGGGGGCTAGCGGCCAGCCCTACGAGCAGTACTTC.

For the CDR3, the DNA is TGTGCCAGCAGTGTGACAGCGACTCGAGACTACACCTTC. This encodes CASSVTATRDYTF. The rearrangement joins TRBV2 to TRBJ1-2; the D gene is possibly TRBD1 (5 bases). V shed 4 bases and J shed 10 bases, with 16 bases lying between them. Germline loops: CDR1 SNHLY, CDR2 FYNNEI. The CDR3 spans 13 residues.